The present TCR beta chain was sequenced within a study of cytomegalovirus exposure and HLA in healthy donors. This clone was seen a handful of times. Germline CDR1 and CDR2: WNHNN and SYGVQD (reference sequence). The V gene lost 6 bases and the J gene lost 9 bases, with 18 bases spanning the gap. The CDR3 loop spans 14 amino acids. The method was immunoSEQ multiplex PCR; TCRdb's version includes in-frame clones alone and lacks a portion of them. The sample holds about 140,000 clones, 86% seen once. This clonotype originated in a man younger than 35 in good health and CMV-seronegative. The chain recombines TRBV10-1 with TRBJ2-1, with D possibly matching TRBD2 (5 bases). Specimen: PBMCs. CDR3 amino acids: CASRPTNLEGEQFF. In DNA, the CDR3 is TGCGCCAGCAGACCTACTAATCTTGAGGGTGAGCAGTTCTTC.